The 21 T cell receptor beta chains below all came from one sample that was sequenced in a study of T cells in Graves' hyperthyroidism and ophthalmopathy. Template material for amplifying TCR beta CDR3 regions consisted of RNA transcripts. With the HTBI primer set, the TCR CDR3 went through a first round of RT-PCR. MiXCR, applied by TCRdb to the multiplex PCR reads, yields one record per CDR3 protein. This sample has about 500,000 distinct CDR3 sequences, with about 15% found just once. Source material: blood. These TCRs come from a woman under 40 with Graves' ophthalmopathy.

Worth noting for this clonotype: A read error may explain this, as a much larger clone is one base away. This CDR3 fails to terminate in the conserved phenylalanine or tryptophan, so it likely reflects a read error. This chain links TRBV29-1 with TRBJ2-7; tentative D call: TRBD1 (5 bases). CDR1 SQVTM and CDR2 ANQGSEA come from the germline V gene. V shed 5 bases and J shed 6 bases, with 17 bases lying between them. The CDR3 is 13 amino acids. The CDR3 reads CSVQQVLLGEQYL. The CDR3 nucleotides read TGCAGCGTTCAACAGGTCCTTTTAGGCGAGCAGTACCTC.

Notes on this clonotype: Germline and junction disagree at one end, which may indicate a read error. This chain joins TRBV15 and TRBJ2-5; D assignment may be TRBD1 or TRBD2 (5 bases each). The CDR3 loop spans 14 amino acids. Per the germline V gene, CDR1 is LNHNV and CDR2 is YYDKDF (reference sequence). The CDR3 sequence is CATSISGTQETQHF. The DNA of the CDR3 is TGTGCCACCAGCATTTCAGGGACCCAAGAGACCCAGCACTTC. Filled out from reference TRBV15 and TRBJ2-5, the complete variable domain reads DAMVIQNPRYQVTQFGKPVTLSCSQTLNHNVMYWYQQKSSQAPKLLFHYYDKDFNNEADTPDNFQSRRPNTSFCFLDIRSPGLGDTAMYLCATSISGTQETQHFGPGTRLLVL.

This clonotype was seen at least ten times. The chain combines TRBV28 with TRBJ2-7; 7 nucleotides align to TRBD1. V lost 6 bases to trimming and J lost 7 bases; unmatched junction nucleotides: 12. Looked up from germline, CDR1 is MDHEN and CDR2 is SYDVKM. The CDR3 has 14 residues. The CDR3 DNA is TGTGCCAGCAGGCCAGGGACAGCAATGGGGGAGCAGTACTTC. Protein sequence: CASRPGTAMGEQYF.

This clonotype was detected many times. The chain has TRBV12-3 or TRBV12-4 and TRBJ2-1; 8 bases align to TRBD2. Trimming took 4 bases from V and 9 from J; bases not matched to a gene: 8. The CDR3 is made up of 14 amino acids. DNA for the CDR3: TGTGCCAGCAGTTCCGGGAGGGCCTCCCGTGAGCAGTTCTTC. This translates into CASSSGRASREQFF.

Only a few counts were recorded for this clonotype. V gene TRBV7-8 combines with J gene TRBJ1-6; no definite D call. The ends were cut back, 1 base at V and 0 bases at J, with 10 bases in the middle. The CDR3 runs to 17 residues. The germline gives CDR1 SGHVS, CDR2 FQNEAQ. This chain's CDR3 is CASSLVPAGSYNSPLHF. The CDR3 DNA reads as TGTGCCAGCAGCTTAGTTCCCGCAGGCTCCTATAATTCACCCCTCCACTTT.

This clonotype was picked up many times. The rearrangement uses TRBV27 and TRBJ2-1, with 10 bases lining up with TRBD2. CDR1 is MNHEY, CDR2 SMNVEV, per germline (reference sequence). V shed 5 bases and J 7 bases; nucleotides not matched to a gene: 8. CDR3 length equals 15 residues. Written as DNA, the CDR3 is TGTGCCAGCAGTCTAGCGGGAGCTGGTTGGAATGAGCAGTTCTTC. This sequence encodes CASSLAGAGWNEQFF.

This clonotype was found a few times. The CDR3 is CSAGTPRTVNQPQHF. CDR3 in DNA: TGCAGTGCTGGGACCCCAAGGACCGTCAATCAGCCCCAGCATTTT. V gene TRBV20-1 combines with J gene TRBJ1-5; possible D gene TRBD1, 5 bases. Germline loops: CDR1 DFQATT, CDR2 SNEGSKA (reference sequence). The CDR3 sequence is 15 residues long. Trimming shortened V by 5 bases and J by 3 bases, and 17 bases separated the two germline ends.

The V gene is TRBV6-1, the J gene TRBJ1-1; D ambiguous. CDR3 length: 10 amino acids. V was trimmed by 10 bases and J by 4 bases, leaving 7 bases between them. The germline V gene has CDR1 MNHNS and CDR2 SASEGT. The CDR3, as DNA: TGTGCCAACCCGGGCACTGAAGCTTTCTTT. Encoded protein: CANPGTEAFF.

The rearrangement joins TRBV7-2 to TRBJ2-4; no firm D call. Germline CDR1 is SGHTA and CDR2 is FQGNSA. The CDR3 loop spans 13 amino acids. With 5 bases removed from V and 0 bases from J, the gap between germline ends came to 5 bases. The DNA of the CDR3 is TGTGCCAGCAGCAAAATAGCCAAAAACATTCAGTACTTC. Residues: CASSKIAKNIQYF. Combining the CDR3 with reference TRBV7-2 and TRBJ2-4 gives the whole variable domain GAGVSQSPSNKVTEKGKDVELRCDPISGHTALYWYRQSLGQGLEFLIYFQGNSAPDKSGLPSDRFSAERTGGSVSTLTIQRTQQEDSAVYLCASSKIAKNIQYFGAGTRLSVL.

This clonotype was detected a few times. This chain joins TRBV18 and TRBJ2-4; D is tentatively TRBD1 or TRBD2 (5 bases each). V lost 3 bases and J lost 0, with 18 bases in between. The CDR3 length is 18 residues. CDR1 is KGHSH and CDR2 is LQKENI in the germline V gene. The CDR3 protein is CASSPPGLGLTAKNIQYF. CDR3 bases: TGTGCCAGCTCACCTCCAGGACTGGGGCTGACAGCCAAAAACATTCAGTACTTC.

This clonotype was counted many times. The chain uses TRBV12-3 or TRBV12-4 and TRBJ1-2; D may be TRBD1 (6 bases). Trimming left V 5 bases short and J 3 bases short, with 10 bases between. This CDR3 is 13 amino acids long. The CDR3 spells CASSEQGYYGYTF. The CDR3 nucleotides read TGTGCCAGCAGTGAACAGGGATACTATGGCTACACCTTC.

This clonotype was picked up a small number of times. CDR3 DNA sequence: TGTGCCAGCAGTTACGGAGGCAGAACGGGGACTGAAGCTTTCTTT. Translating gives CASSYGGRTGTEAFF. The chain carries TRBV6-5 and TRBJ1-1; D uncertain. Germline lookup yields CDR1 MNHEY and CDR2 SVGAGI. Trimming left V 2 bases short and J 5 bases short, with 15 bases between. The CDR3 has 15 residues.

The chain is built from TRBV5-6 and TRBJ2-1, with D uncertain. The CDR3 is 13 residues long. Deletions cut 0 bases from V and 8 bases from J, with 9 bases between. Germline V CDR1 and CDR2: SGHDT, YYEEEE. The chain's CDR3 is CASSLVGLDEQFF. As DNA, the CDR3 is TGTGCCAGCAGCTTGGTCGGTCTCGATGAGCAGTTCTTC.

This clonotype was seen repeatedly, ten times or more. V gene TRBV12-3 or TRBV12-4 combines with J gene TRBJ2-1, with 8 bases matching TRBD2. J gave up 4 bases and V 7 bases, and 9 bases lay outside the gene matches. This CDR3 contains 15 residues. The CDR3 reads CASTPGLDLYNEQFF. Written as DNA, the CDR3 is TGTGCCAGCACCCCGGGACTAGACCTTTACAATGAGCAGTTCTTC.

CDR3 DNA sequence: TGTGCCAGCAGCCATACAACGGGAGCTAACTATGGCTACACCTTC. It encodes CASSHTTGANYGYTF. This rearrangement joins TRBV14 to TRBJ1-2; no clear D gene. V dropped 3 bases and J dropped 0 bases, with 11 bases sitting between them. The germline CDR1 and CDR2 sequences are SGHDN and FVKESK. The CDR3 has 15 residues.

This clonotype showed up just once. One end of the junction varies from germline; a read error may be responsible. The chain uses TRBV5-1 and TRBJ2-1, with 15 positions matching TRBD2. Germline lookup yields CDR1 SGHRS and CDR2 YFSETQ. The length of the CDR3 is 16 residues. CDR3 coding DNA: TGTGCCAGCAGTTATTCCGGACTAGCGGGAGGGGGTGAGCAGTTCTTC. Translation gives CASSYSGLAGGGEQFF.

This clonotype was counted many times. The rearrangement links TRBV4-3 to TRBJ2-3; 12 bases fit TRBD2. The ends lost 3 bases at V and 0 bases at J; junction bases unmatched: 7. The germline V gene encodes CDR1 LGHNA and CDR2 YSLEER. This CDR3 comprises 18 residues. The CDR3 DNA is TGCGCCAGCAGCCAGGAAGGAGGGACTAGCGGGAGCACAGATACGCAGTATTTT. Amino acid sequence: CASSQEGGTSGSTDTQYF.

This clonotype was found once. A much larger clone lies a single base off, so this may be a read error. The rearrangement links TRBV6-1 to TRBJ2-1; possibly TRBD1 for D (5 bases). The CDR3 is 15 residues long. The germline gives CDR1 MNHNS, CDR2 SASEGT. CDR3 nucleotides: TGTGCCAGCAGTGAGGACACGAGCTCCTGCAATGAGCAGTTCTTC. Its protein is CASSEDTSSCNEQFF.

J is TRBJ2-1 and V is TRBV4-3; a weak D match, TRBD2 (6 bases). The CDR3 length is 17 residues. Trimming stripped 0 bases from V and 5 bases from J, with 17 bases between. Looked up from germline, CDR1 is LGHNA and CDR2 is YSLEER. CDR3 sequence reads: CASSQDLGRDLNNEQFF. The CDR3 DNA reads as TGCGCCAGCAGCCAAGATCTGGGGCGGGACCTTAACAATGAGCAGTTCTTC.

This clonotype was observed a few times. The V gene is TRBV20-1, the J gene TRBJ1-1; D is perhaps TRBD1 (5 bases). Trimming left V 1 base short and J 0 bases short, with 15 bases between. The CDR3 length is 16 residues. Germline assignment: CDR1 DFQATT and CDR2 SNEGSKA (reference sequence). The CDR3 bases are TGCAGTGCTAGAGTTGTGGCTCGGGGGATGAACACTGAAGCTTTCTTT. It encodes CSARVVARGMNTEAFF.

The CDR3 DNA follows: TGTGCCAGCGAGGGAACGATTAATTCACCCCTCCACTTT. Residues: CASEGTINSPLHF. The chain is built from TRBV2 and TRBJ1-6; D is unresolved. CDR3 length: 13 residues. V lost 8 bases and J lost 6, with 11 bases in between. Per germline, CDR1 SNHLY and CDR2 FYNNEI.